One and the same sample provided the 23 T cell receptor beta chains below, sequenced in a study of cytomegalovirus exposure and HLA in healthy donors. The PCR employed 60 Vbeta primers together with 13 Jbeta primers. The repertoire was sequenced with immunoSEQ multiplex PCR; TCRdb's copy has only in-frame clones and lacks some. Found here are 95,000 to 150,000 clones, around 67% of them singletons; the top ten hold 4.8%. Sequencing was done on a sample of PBMCs. The receptors originated from a man aged 60 to 75 in good health and CMV-seropositive.

The chain links TRBV28 to TRBJ1-2; D may be TRBD1 (5 bases). The germline V gene encodes CDR1 MDHEN and CDR2 SYDVKM. The CDR3 is 14 amino acids. V was trimmed by 5 bases and J by 8 bases, leaving 18 bases between them. The CDR3 spells CASSARGERWGYTF. The CDR3 nucleotides read TGTGCCAGCAGTGCCCGGGGGGAGAGGTGGGGCTACACCTTC.

This sequence joins TRBV29-1 and TRBJ1-2, with TRBD1 matching 7 bases. The CDR3 is 14 amino acids. Germline V CDR1 and CDR2: SQVTM, ANQGSEA. V was pared by 7 bases and J by 6 bases, with 14 bases of the junction left unmatched. In DNA, the CDR3 is TGCAGCGCCGTCGGACAGGCCTCTACCCATGGCTACACCTTC. This gives the protein CSAVGQASTHGYTF.

The chain carries TRBV18 and TRBJ1-3, with D unclear. In germline, CDR1 is KGHSH, CDR2 LQKENI. V gave up 2 bases and J gave up 0 bases, with 11 bases separating them. CDR3 length equals 16 residues. This chain's CDR3 is CASSPWQAGSGNTIYF. Here the CDR3 DNA reads TGTGCCAGCTCACCATGGCAGGCCGGCTCTGGAAACACCATATATTTT.

This clone is a singleton in its sample. The genes are TRBV5-1 and TRBJ2-7; TRBD1 agrees at 10 bases. With V trimmed by 4 bases and J by 0 bases, 1 base remained unmatched. The CDR3 loop spans 14 amino acids. Germline CDR1 is SGHRS and CDR2 is YFSETQ. The CDR3 sequence: CASSGQGVSYEQYF. DNA of the CDR3: TGCGCCAGCAGCGGACAGGGGGTCTCCTACGAGCAGTACTTC.

The chain links TRBV5-1 to TRBJ1-4; D is uncertain. The length of the CDR3 is 14 residues. In germline, CDR1 is SGHRS, CDR2 YFSETQ. With 2 bases removed from V and 0 bases from J, the gap between germline ends came to 5 bases. Here the CDR3 reads CASSFGATNEKLFF. Written as DNA, the CDR3 is TGCGCCAGCAGCTTTGGAGCAACTAATGAAAAACTGTTTTTT.

This chain joins TRBV21-1 and TRBJ2-2; the table gives TRBD2 as D, unverified against the DNA. TRBV21-1 is termed a pseudogene. The CDR3 contains 16 residues. The CDR3 DNA is TGTGCCAGCAGCAAAGTGAGAGAGGGAAACACCGGGGAGCTGTTTTTT. Translated: CASSKVREGNTGELFF.

This clone was recorded only once. This chain uses TRBV14 with TRBJ2-7, with D perhaps TRBD2 (6 bases). The germline CDR1 and CDR2 sequences are SGHDN and FVKESK. The V end lost 0 bases, the J end lost 1 base, and 19 bases lay between the germline ends. CDR3 length equals 18 residues. In DNA form, the CDR3 reads TGTGCCAGCAGCCAAGAAGCTACGGAGGGGCGGTATTCCTACGAGCAGTACTTC. Encoded protein: CASSQEATEGRYSYEQYF.

The V call is TRBV6-5, the J call TRBJ2-5, with D possibly TRBD1 on 6 matching bases. V gave up 5 bases and J gave up 9 bases, with 19 bases separating them. Germline CDR1 and CDR2: MNHEY and SVGAGI. The CDR3 spans 14 residues. The CDR3 DNA reads TGTGCCAGCAGTCCATTAAACAGGGAAGCGGCCCAGTACTTC. As protein: CASSPLNREAAQYF.

This clone was observed a single time. CDR3 nucleotides: TGCAGCCTCTGGGACAGTCCCTATAATTCACCCCTCCACTTT. Protein sequence: CSLWDSPYNSPLHF. The J gene is TRBJ1-6, the V gene TRBV29-1, with 7 bases that match TRBD1. The CDR3 has 14 residues. The J segment lost 2 bases and the V segment lost 8 bases, leaving 6 bases of the junction unmatched. Germline assignment: CDR1 SQVTM and CDR2 ANQGSEA.

The CDR3 loop reads CASRPGQQSEQYF. In nucleotides, the CDR3 is TGTGCCAGCAGGCCGGGACAGCAATCCGAGCAGTACTTC. The rearrangement joins TRBV28 to TRBJ2-7; 7 nucleotides align to TRBD1. CDR3 length: 13 residues. The germline CDR1 and CDR2 sequences are MDHEN and SYDVKM. V dropped 6 bases and J dropped 6; count of bases not matched to a gene: 8. The full variable domain, with the rest looked up from reference TRBV28 and TRBJ2-7, is DVKVTQSSRYLVKRTGEKVFLECVQDMDHENMFWYRQDPGLGLRLIYFSYDVKMKEKGDIPEGYSVSREKKERFSLILESASTNQTSMYLCASRPGQQSEQYFGPGTRLTVT.

Note on this clone: Other DNA sequences within the sample encode an identical CDR3. The V call is TRBV5-1, the J call TRBJ2-3; 13 bases line up with TRBD2. J lost 5 bases, V lost 0 bases, and 0 bases had no gene match. Germline CDR1 reads SGHRS; CDR2 reads YFSETQ. The CDR3 has 15 amino acids. This chain's CDR3 is CASSLGTSGGDTQYF. The CDR3, as DNA: TGCGCCAGCAGCTTGGGGACTAGCGGGGGAGATACGCAGTATTTT. Full variable domain (remainder filled in from reference TRBV5-1 and TRBJ2-3): KAGVTQTPRYLIKTRGQQVTLSCSPISGHRSVSWYQQTPGQGLQFLFEYFSETQRNKGNFPGRFSGRQFSNSRSEMNVSTLELGDSALYLCASSLGTSGGDTQYFGPGTRLTVL.

The chain is built from TRBV7-9 and TRBJ1-1, with D perhaps TRBD1 (5 bases). Germline CDR1 reads SEHNR; CDR2 reads FQNEAQ (reference sequence). With 4 bases removed from V and 5 bases from J, the gap between germline ends came to 17 bases. The CDR3 totals 15 residues. The CDR3 spells CASSSLDFQGTEAFF. The CDR3 bases are TGTGCCAGCAGCTCATTAGACTTTCAGGGTACTGAAGCTTTCTTT.

This sequence joins TRBV29-1 and TRBJ1-2; TRBD1 matches 7 bases. V lost 4 bases to trimming and J lost 4 bases; unmatched junction nucleotides: 15. The CDR3 is 16 amino acids. CDR1 is SQVTM, CDR2 ANQGSEA, per germline. The DNA of the CDR3 is TGCAGCGTTGGAGAGGGGGTGACAGGGCTAATCTATGGCTACACCTTC. This encodes CSVGEGVTGLIYGYTF. The full variable domain, with the rest looked up from reference TRBV29-1 and TRBJ1-2, is SAVISQKPSRDICQRGTSLTIQCQVDSQVTMMFWYRQQPGQSLTLIATANQGSEATYESGFVIDKFPISRPNLTFSTLTVSNMSPEDSSIYLCSVGEGVTGLIYGYTFGSGTRLTVV.

The chain is built from TRBV28 and TRBJ2-1; no clear D. Germline V CDR1 and CDR2: MDHEN, SYDVKM. V was pared by 8 bases and J by 0 bases, with 5 bases between. The CDR3 is made up of 12 amino acids. CDR3 sequence (DNA): TGTGCCAGCGTATCCTCCTACAATGAGCAGTTCTTC. Translation gives CASVSSYNEQFF. The full variable domain, completed using reference TRBV28 and TRBJ2-1, is DVKVTQSSRYLVKRTGEKVFLECVQDMDHENMFWYRQDPGLGLRLIYFSYDVKMKEKGDIPEGYSVSREKKERFSLILESASTNQTSMYLCASVSSYNEQFFGPGTRLTVL.

J is TRBJ1-1 and V is TRBV12-5; possibly TRBD1 for D (5 bases). CDR1 is LGHNT, CDR2 FRNRAP, per germline. V shed 5 bases and J shed 5 bases, with 15 bases lying between them. The CDR3 extends over 14 amino acids. CDR3 nucleotide sequence: TGTGCTAGTGGTCCCCAAGCAGGGTATACTGAAGCTTTCTTT. Its protein is CASGPQAGYTEAFF.

In this sample, this clone turned up a few times. The rearrangement uses TRBV29-1 and TRBJ2-7; the D is unclear. V shed 4 bases and J shed 6 bases, with 13 bases lying between them. There are 12 residues in the CDR3. Per germline, CDR1 SQVTM and CDR2 ANQGSEA. The CDR3 protein is CSVVVSFGEQYF. The CDR3 coding sequence is TGCAGCGTTGTGGTGTCTTTCGGCGAGCAGTACTTC.

This chain joins TRBV27 and TRBJ2-2, with D unresolved. Germline V gives CDR1 MNHEY, CDR2 SMNVEV (reference sequence). The V gene lost 0 bases and the J gene lost 3 bases, with 5 bases spanning the gap. The CDR3 spans 14 residues. The CDR3 is CASSLSGYTGELFF. The CDR3 DNA sequence: TGTGCCAGCAGTTTATCCGGGTACACCGGGGAGCTGTTTTTT.

This chain connects TRBV7-2 to TRBJ1-2; D is undetermined. The germline CDR1 and CDR2 sequences are SGHTA and FQGNSA. The CDR3 contains 13 residues. Trimming stripped 0 bases from V and 8 bases from J, with 10 bases between. CDR3 coding DNA: TGTGCCAGCAGCTTAGCGCTCACGCGGGGCTACACCTTC. Encoded protein: CASSLALTRGYTF.

This clone was detected once. The chain has TRBV19 and TRBJ1-1; the D is unclear. CDR3 size: 15 residues. V gave up 3 bases and J gave up 3 bases, with 14 bases separating them. CDR1 and CDR2 (germline): LNHDA, SQIVND (reference sequence). CDR3 residues: CASSMTGIGDTEAFF. The CDR3 nucleotides read TGTGCCAGTAGTATGACCGGGATCGGAGACACTGAAGCTTTCTTT.

DNA of the CDR3: TGTGCCTGGACACCGGACAGGGAAAGCACTGAAGCTTTCTTT. Its protein product is CAWTPDRESTEAFF. The chain links TRBV30 to TRBJ1-1, with 8 bases that match TRBD1. CDR1 is GTSNPN and CDR2 is SVGIG in the germline V gene (reference sequence). The CDR3 is made up of 14 amino acids. Unmatched junction bases numbered 8, after V lost 4 bases and J lost 4 bases.

The chain uses TRBV19 and TRBJ1-2, with 7 bases fitting TRBD1. In germline, CDR1 is LNHDA, CDR2 SQIVND (reference sequence). With 5 bases clipped from V and 6 bases from J, the junction kept 12 bases outside the gene matches. The CDR3 contains 15 residues. The CDR3 region has the DNA TGTGCCAGTAGTCCCCGACAGGGATCGATTAATGGCTACACCTTC. It specifies CASSPRQGSINGYTF. Drawing the rest from reference TRBV19 and TRBJ1-2, the complete variable domain is DGGITQSPKYLFRKEGQNVTLSCEQNLNHDAMYWYRQDPGQGLRLIYYSQIVNDFQKGDIAEGYSVSREKKESFPLTVTSAQKNPTAFYLCASSPRQGSINGYTFGSGTRLTVV.

This clone was counted between two and nine times. The chain is built from TRBV10-3 and TRBJ2-1; no firm D call. Between the trimmed V and J ends, which lost 4 bases and 0 bases, there was a span of 7 bases. The CDR3 spans 14 residues. Germline values: CDR1 ENHRY, CDR2 SYGVKD. CDR3 coding DNA: TGTGCCATCAGTGTCGGTAGCTCCTACAATGAGCAGTTCTTC. As protein: CAISVGSSYNEQFF.

By share, this clone counts as medium-sized (0.01 to 0.1%). The rearrangement links TRBV5-1 to TRBJ2-5; 8 positions match TRBD2. The CDR3 is 15 amino acids. Per germline, CDR1 SGHRS and CDR2 YFSETQ. Trimming at V came to 4 bases and at J to 5 bases, leaving 10 bases not matched to a gene. CDR3 sequence reads: CASSPGRGGGETQYF. In nucleotides, the CDR3 is TGCGCCAGCAGCCCCGGTCGGGGGGGCGGGGAGACCCAGTACTTC.